Listed below are T cell receptor beta chains from one sample, sequenced in a study of T cell clonotyping in hematopoietic cell transplantation. The repertoire was sequenced with immunoSEQ multiplex PCR; TCRdb's copy has only in-frame clones and lacks some. Of 15,000 to 20,000 clones in the sample, 70% to 75% were seen once. Sequenced input: peripheral blood mononuclear cells. The receptors here all came from a woman in her sixties or seventies in good health. Some clones in this sample may be carry-over from other donors' samples. Both conserved end residues are part of each CDR3. Fields, in order: D gene, J gene, V gene, clone size, CDR3 DNA, CDR3 protein. D genes are given only for firm matches. Expanded clones get a size class; other rows say once, few or many, or leave the size out.

TRBD1,TRBJ1-2,TRBV4-3,.,TGCGCCAGCAGAAATACAGGGGGCGCCGATGGCTACACCTTC,CASRNTGGADGYTF
.,TRBJ1-3,TRBV28,once,TGTGCCAGCGGTGGGGGAGGGGCTGGAAACACCATATATTTT,CASGGGGAGNTIYF
TRBD2,TRBJ2-2,TRBV7-2,.,TGTGCCAGCAGCTCACAAGCGGGGGGGCTGAGCGGGGAGCTGTTTTTT,CASSSQAGGLSGELFF
TRBD2,TRBJ2-5,TRBV6-5,once,TGTGCCAGCAGTTCCGCAGGACTAGCGGGGGGGGAGACCCAGTACTTC,CASSSAGLAGGETQYF
.,TRBJ2-3,TRBV19,.,TGTGCCAGTAGTACCCGGGAGACTAGCACAGATACGCAGTATTTT,CASSTRETSTDTQYF
TRBD2,TRBJ2-3,TRBV30,.,TGTGCCTGGGGTCCGGGACTAGCGGACACAGATACGCAGTATTTT,CAWGPGLADTDTQYF
TRBD2,TRBJ2-1,TRBV20-1,.,TGCAGTTGGACTAGCGTCAATGAGCAGTTCTTC,CSWTSVNEQFF
.,TRBJ1-1,TRBV6-5,few,TGTGCCAGCAGTTACTTTAGGACGGCCACTGAAGCTTTCTTT,CASSYFRTATEAFF
.,TRBJ1-3,TRBV6-5,medium-sized,TGTGCCAGCAGTTATAGCTCTGGAAACACCATATATTTT,CASSYSSGNTIYF
.,TRBJ1-2,TRBV2,.,TGTGCCAGCAGTGAAGATGGGGATACTGGCGATGGCTACACCTTC,CASSEDGDTGDGYTF
.,TRBJ2-1,TRBV10-3,.,TGTGCCATCGCATCGGGGGGCTCGGGGAATGAGCAGTTCTTC,CAIASGGSGNEQFF
TRBD1,TRBJ1-2,TRBV7-9,few,TGTGCCAGCAGCTCTGCAGACGACAGGGGTAGTGGCTACACCTTC,CASSSADDRGSGYTF
.,TRBJ1-2,TRBV25-1,.,TGTGCCAGCAGGGGTCAGAGTAGTAGAGGCTACACCTTC,CASRGQSSRGYTF
.,TRBJ2-1,TRBV13,.,TGTGCCAGCAGTCGAATCTCCTACAATGAGCAGTTCTTC,CASSRISYNEQFF
.,TRBJ2-7,TRBV21-1,.,TGTGCCAGCAGCAACGAAGCCGGGACTCGCTCCTACGAGCAGTACTTC,CASSNEAGTRSYEQYF
.,TRBJ1-2,TRBV4-1,once,TGCGCCAGCAGCCCAGACTTGTATGGCTACACCTTC,CASSPDLYGYTF
TRBD2,TRBJ2-5,TRBV6-5,.,TGTGCCAGCAGCAGACTAGCGGGGGGTCAAGAGACCCAGTACTTC,CASSRLAGGQETQYF
.,TRBJ2-1,TRBV5-1,few,TGCGCCAGCAGCTCCAGCGGCTACAATGAGCAGTTCTTC,CASSSSGYNEQFF
.,TRBJ2-7,TRBV30,.,TGTGCCTGGAGTGTCGGTAGCGGATACGAGCAGTACTTC,CAWSVGSGYEQYF
.,TRBJ2-7,TRBV7-9,.,TGTGCCAGCAGCCCAGCGACCTCCTACGAGCAGTACTTC,CASSPATSYEQYF
.,TRBJ1-1,TRBV29-1,once,TGCAGCGCTAAGGAGGGAGACACTGAAGCTTTCTTT,CSAKEGDTEAFF
TRBD1,TRBJ2-7,TRBV28,.,TGTGCCAGCACCACTCTAGGAGACAGGGGGCGCCGCGAGCAGTACTTC,CASTTLGDRGRREQYF
.,TRBJ1-2,TRBV28,.,TGTGCCAGCACCCCCGGAGGGAGTCAGGACTATGGCTACACCTTC,CASTPGGSQDYGYTF
.,TRBJ2-3,TRBV9,.,TGTGCCAGCAGCGTAGGTGCTAGCACAGATACGCAGTATTTT,CASSVGASTDTQYF
.,TRBJ1-1,TRBV29-1,.,TGCAGTCACGGTTGGGGTCTCGATGGGAACACTGAAGCTTTCTTT,CSHGWGLDGNTEAFF
.,TRBJ2-2,TRBV6-4,few,TGTGCCAGCAGTGAGGGGAACACCGGGGAGCTGTTTTTT,CASSEGNTGELFF
TRBD1,TRBJ1-5,TRBV4-2,.,TGTGCCAGCAGCCAAGATAACAGGGGAGGTCAGCCCCAGCACTTT,CASSQDNRGGQPQHF
.,TRBJ1-3,TRBV27,.,TGTGCCAGTAAAGGGCTCTCTGGAAACACCATATATTTT,CASKGLSGNTIYF
.,TRBJ2-7,TRBV20-1,.,TGCAGTGCTAGAGATAGGGGAGAGGGGTACTTC,CSARDRGEGYF
.,TRBJ2-7,TRBV28,.,TGTGCCAGCAGGGGCCGGGCTAGGCCTGTCTACGAGCAGTACTTC,CASRGRARPVYEQYF
TRBD1,TRBJ1-6,TRBV19,few,TGTGCCAGTAGGGGCCAGGGACAGGGAAATTCACCCCTCCACTTT,CASRGQGQGNSPLHF
.,TRBJ1-3,TRBV9,few,TGTGCCAGCAGCGTAGAAGGGGCAGGAGCGAGCTCTGGAAACACCATATATTTT,CASSVEGAGASSGNTIYF
.,TRBJ2-5,TRBV7-2,few,TGTGCCAGCAGCTTAGCGGGGGGTCCAGAGACCCAGTACTTC,CASSLAGGPETQYF
TRBD1,TRBJ1-6,TRBV7-2,.,TGTGCCAGCAGAACCGGGACAGGGGTAAATTCACCCCTCCACTTT,CASRTGTGVNSPLHF
.,TRBJ2-6,TRBV7-9,.,TGTGCCAGCAGCCGATTTGCCGGGGCTGGGGCCAACGTCCTGACTTTC,CASSRFAGAGANVLTF
.,TRBJ2-2,TRBV2,.,TGTGCCAGCAGTGAAACCGGGCGGGAGCTGTTTTTT,CASSETGRELFF
.,TRBJ2-7,TRBV5-1,.,TGCGCCAGCAGCTCGGGACTCGACTTCTCCTACGAGCAGTACTTC,CASSSGLDFSYEQYF
.,TRBJ2-7,TRBV6-5,.,TGTGCCCCCATAACATGGCAGGGCTCCTACGAGCAGTACTTC,CAPITWQGSYEQYF
.,TRBJ2-1,TRBV7-2,few,TGTGCCAGCAGCTTAGTAAAAGACCAGACCTACAATGAGCAGTTCTTC,CASSLVKDQTYNEQFF
TRBD1,TRBJ1-5,TRBV2,.,TGTGCCAGCAGTGAAGACAGGGGAGGCAATCAGCCCCAGCATTTT,CASSEDRGGNQPQHF
.,TRBJ1-2,TRBV7-2,few,TGTGCCAGCAGCACGTTAGGGTATGGCTACACCTTC,CASSTLGYGYTF
.,TRBJ1-2,TRBV4-3,.,TGCGCCAGCAGCCCCCTACCGGGGGGAGACTATGGCTACACCTTC,CASSPLPGGDYGYTF
.,TRBJ2-7,TRBV2,.,TGTGCCAGCAGTGAGCAGGGACCTTCCTACGAGCAGTACTTC,CASSEQGPSYEQYF
TRBD2,TRBJ2-7,TRBV9,.,TGTGCCAGCAGCTCAAGCGGGAGGGCCCACGAGCAGTACTTC,CASSSSGRAHEQYF
TRBD1,TRBJ2-7,TRBV7-9,once,TGTGCCAGCGGACGGACAGGGAAGGTATACGAGCAGTACTTC,CASGRTGKVYEQYF
TRBD1,TRBJ1-1,TRBV5-4,.,TGTGCCAGCAAAAGGGACAGTACAATGAACACTGAAGCTTTCTTT,CASKRDSTMNTEAFF
.,TRBJ1-2,TRBV6-5,.,TGTGCCAGCAGCGTCACAGGAGGCTATGGCTACACCTTC,CASSVTGGYGYTF
.,TRBJ2-1,TRBV5-6,.,TGTGCCAGCAGCTTGATATACAATGAGCAGTTCTTC,CASSLIYNEQFF
.,TRBJ2-1,TRBV19,.,TGTGCCAGTAGTCTCCCCCAGGGTAGCTCCTACAATGAGCAGTTCTTC,CASSLPQGSSYNEQFF
.,TRBJ1-5,TRBV28,few,TGTGCCAGCAGTCCTAGGACAGTAGGATATAGCAATCAGCCCCAGCATTTT,CASSPRTVGYSNQPQHF
.,TRBJ1-4,TRBV9,.,TGTGCCAGCAGCGTAGAGGCCGGGGTTGGTCCCAATGAAAAACTGTTTTTT,CASSVEAGVGPNEKLFF
TRBD1,TRBJ1-2,TRBV5-1,.,TGCGCCAGCAGCCCCACGGGACAGAGGGATGGCTACACCTTC,CASSPTGQRDGYTF
TRBD1,TRBJ2-7,TRBV6-1,.,TGTGCCAGCAACCGGGACAGGGGAAGGGACGAGCAGTACTTC,CASNRDRGRDEQYF
.,TRBJ1-2,TRBV2,.,TGTGCCAGCAGTGATCCAGGGTTGGGTGGCTACACCTTC,CASSDPGLGGYTF
TRBD2,TRBJ2-5,TRBV5-5,.,TGTGCCAGCAGGCGGAGCGGGGCCCTCCAAGAGACCCAGTACTTC,CASRRSGALQETQYF